This T cell receptor (beta chain) was retrieved from a study of OX40 agonist ivuxolimab in advanced cancers. Regarding the research as a whole: The costimulatory receptor OX40 (CD134) was targeted by ivuxolimab, a fully human IgG2 agonistic monoclonal antibody. Intravenous ivuxolimab was administered to patients every 2 weeks at six dose levels: 0.01, 0.1, 0.3, 1.5, 3 and 10 mg/kg. Of the roughly 50 dose-escalation patients, hepatocellular carcinoma was present in 19, melanoma in about 15, renal cell carcinoma in 9 and head and neck cancer in 9. The dose-escalation cohort was over 70% male with a mean age of about 60 years, ranging from about 23 to 85. Prior anti-PD-1, anti-PD-L1 or anti-CTLA-4 therapy was permitted, and checkpoint inhibitors had been received by roughly two fifths of dose-escalation patients. Partial responses occurred in three dose-escalation patients: two with cutaneous melanoma and one with hepatocellular carcinoma. Peripheral TCRbeta sequencing aimed to test whether ivuxolimab altered TCR sequence diversity and caused clonal T-cell expansion. The paper describes the monotherapy dose-escalation part (N of about 57 patients) of the phase I trial of ivuxolimab.

Concerning this clone itself: Its recognized antigen is unknown. No much larger clone is present one base from it, and per-base qualities are unavailable.

Patients with a history of autoimmune disease or receiving systemic immunosuppression were excluded from the trial. In every dose cohort, peripheral blood was drawn for TCR sequencing at baseline, cycle 4 day 1, and cycle 7 day 1. The samples were taken from a phase I, first-in-human, multicenter, open-label dose-escalation trial of ivuxolimab. Adults with locally advanced or metastatic melanoma, renal cell carcinoma, hepatocellular carcinoma or head and neck squamous cell carcinoma were enrolled in the trial. Before TCR sequencing, CD4+ T cells and CD8+ T cells were sorted from peripheral blood as separate populations. From cysteine to phenylalanine, the CDR3 is 16 amino acids long. Of all the DNA, just the CDR3 is kept, 48 bases in frame from base 1. Deletion took 4 bases off V and 0 bases off J, with a span of 13 bases between the germline ends. Sequences WNHNN (CDR1) and SYGVQD (CDR2) are obtained from the germline V gene (reference sequence).

Results the study describes overall, beyond this receptor: At doses of 0.1 to 3.0 mg/kg, clonal expansion of both CD4+ and CD8+ T cells in blood was seen between baseline and week 6. The antigen specificity of the clonally expanded peripheral T cells was not determined. After ivuxolimab, expanded clones were on average more numerous among CD8+ T cells than among CD4+ T cells. Low levels of normalized T-cell clonal expansion were also seen in some patients who did not respond. In the 0.1-3.0 mg/kg groups, partial responders had among the lowest normalized peripheral clonal expansion, particularly in CD8+ T cells.

For sequencing of the TCRbeta CDR3 region, genomic DNA was extracted from the sorted cells. TCRbeta CDR3 regions were sequenced using the immunoSEQ Assay. Imported from immuneACCESS, the table was reduced by TCRdb to in-frame sequences with V and J called. These copies leave out some clones; in studies compared against another copy, an unresolved V gene accounts for under half, and the cause of the remainder is not known. For this sample the table gives around 21,000 clones, of which around 80% were detected only once. The ten largest clones add up to about an eighth of the sample. This TCR derives from an adult with an advanced solid tumor such as melanoma, head and neck, liver or kidney cancer. The V and J genes are TRBV10-1 and TRBJ2-1; no confident D gene assignment can be made. The starting material was CD4+ or CD8+ T cells sorted from blood, obtained in a trial of the OX40 agonist ivuxolimab. In nucleotides, the sequence is TGCGCCAGCAGTGGCGATCAAAAAAGCTCCTACAATGAGCAGTTCTTC. It translates as CASSGDQKSSYNEQFF.